The following is a T cell receptor beta chain sequence with its context. Measured with immunoSEQ multiplex PCR; TCRdb has only the in-frame clones, and not every one. This sample has some 200,000 clones, with approximately 93% found just once. These data are taken from a study of T cell responses to AZD1222 COVID-19 vaccine. The CDR3 contains 11 residues. Germline V gives CDR1 GTSNPN, CDR2 SVGIG (reference sequence). Deletions cut 1 base from V and 2 bases from J, with 2 bases between. The sample consisted of peripheral blood, taken on day 0 of AZD1222 vaccination. The source is an adult in good health. V usage is TRBV30 and J usage is TRBJ1-2, with D unresolved. The CDR3 is CAWSGNYGYTF. Written as DNA, the CDR3 is TGTGCCTGGAGTGGAAACTATGGCTACACCTTC.